Listed below are T cell receptor beta chains from one sample, sequenced in a study of blood T cell repertoires in COVID-19. The table came from immunoSEQ multiplex PCR; TCRdb's copy has only in-frame clones and leaves some out. This table has approximately 30,000 clones, roughly 87% appearing once. The material sequenced was peripheral blood. The receptors were gathered from a man between 65 and 85 years old with active or convalescent COVID-19. Each CDR3 is given with its conserved first and last residue. The D gene is left open where the match is weak. Size tells how often a clone was seen (once, few, many) or the class of an expanded clone, and some rows leave it out.

j_gene: TRBJ1-6
abundance: .
len: 14
d_gene: .
v_gene: TRBV5-4
CDR3aa: CASSRGGAESPLHF
CDR3nt: TGTGCCAGCAGTCGGGGGGGGGCTGAGTCACCCCTCCACTTT

j_gene: TRBJ1-5
abundance: .
len: 15
d_gene: .
v_gene: TRBV2
CDR3aa: CASSVYALGGQPQHF
CDR3nt: TGTGCCAGCAGCGTCTACGCTCTAGGAGGTCAGCCCCAGCATTTT

j_gene: TRBJ1-2
abundance: .
len: 13
d_gene: TRBD1
v_gene: TRBV9
CDR3aa: CASSDRGAYGYTF
CDR3nt: TGTGCCAGCAGCGACAGGGGGGCATATGGCTACACCTTC

j_gene: TRBJ2-2
abundance: once
len: 14
d_gene: TRBD1
v_gene: TRBV4-1
CDR3aa: CASSQEGGSGELFF
CDR3nt: TGCGCCAGCAGCCAAGAAGGGGGCTCCGGGGAGCTGTTTTTT

j_gene: TRBJ1-4
abundance: .
len: 17
d_gene: .
v_gene: TRBV4-2
CDR3aa: CASSQGPPRGTNEKLFF
CDR3nt: TGTGCCAGCAGCCAAGGACCCCCTCGGGGAACTAATGAAAAACTGTTTTTT

j_gene: TRBJ1-5
abundance: .
len: 16
d_gene: .
v_gene: TRBV18
CDR3aa: CASSPSWRQSNQPQHF
CDR3nt: TGTGCCAGCTCACCAAGTTGGAGACAGTCCAATCAGCCCCAGCATTTT

j_gene: TRBJ1-1
abundance: .
len: 14
d_gene: TRBD1
v_gene: TRBV19
CDR3aa: CASGTGAVGAEAFF
CDR3nt: TGTGCCAGTGGAACAGGGGCCGTGGGCGCTGAAGCTTTCTTT

j_gene: TRBJ1-1
abundance: once
len: 14
d_gene: .
v_gene: TRBV30
CDR3aa: CAWSWGDPNTEAFF
CDR3nt: TGTGCCTGGTCCTGGGGGGACCCTAACACTGAAGCTTTCTTT

j_gene: TRBJ1-4
abundance: .
len: 16
d_gene: .
v_gene: TRBV4-1
CDR3aa: CASSQDLGRVNEKLFF
CDR3nt: TGCGCCAGCAGCCAAGATCTAGGCAGGGTAAATGAAAAACTGTTTTTT

j_gene: TRBJ2-7
abundance: .
len: 15
d_gene: .
v_gene: TRBV7-6
CDR3aa: CASSLMAPFSYEQYF
CDR3nt: TGTGCCAGCAGCTTAATGGCACCTTTCTCCTACGAGCAGTACTTC

j_gene: TRBJ2-7
abundance: .
len: 15
d_gene: TRBD1
v_gene: TRBV7-2
CDR3aa: CASSPGTGISYEQYF
CDR3nt: TGTGCCAGCAGCCCTGGGACAGGGATATCCTACGAGCAGTACTTC

j_gene: TRBJ1-1
abundance: .
len: 14
d_gene: .
v_gene: TRBV28
CDR3aa: CASSLRQMNTEAFF
CDR3nt: TGTGCCAGCAGTTTGAGACAGATGAACACTGAAGCTTTCTTT

j_gene: TRBJ1-1
abundance: once
len: 17
d_gene: .
v_gene: TRBV4-3
CDR3aa: CASSSKQGRRQNTEAFF
CDR3nt: TGCGCCAGCAGCAGCAAACAGGGTCGTAGACAGAACACTGAAGCTTTCTTT

j_gene: TRBJ1-2
abundance: .
len: 13
d_gene: TRBD1
v_gene: TRBV10-3
CDR3aa: CAISLDRDYGYTF
CDR3nt: TGTGCCATCAGCCTAGACAGGGACTATGGCTACACCTTC

j_gene: TRBJ1-3
abundance: .
len: 14
d_gene: TRBD1
v_gene: TRBV9
CDR3aa: CASSAQGAGNTIYF
CDR3nt: TGTGCCAGCAGCGCACAGGGGGCTGGAAACACCATATATTTT

j_gene: TRBJ1-5
abundance: .
len: 13
d_gene: TRBD1
v_gene: TRBV18
CDR3aa: CASSPDRGQPQHF
CDR3nt: TGTGCCAGCTCTCCGGACAGGGGTCAGCCCCAGCATTTT

j_gene: TRBJ1-4
abundance: .
len: 14
d_gene: TRBD1
v_gene: TRBV5-1
CDR3aa: CASSPTGGNEKLFF
CDR3nt: TGCGCCAGCAGCCCGACAGGGGGTAATGAAAAACTGTTTTTT

j_gene: TRBJ1-4
abundance: once
len: 15
d_gene: .
v_gene: TRBV5-4
CDR3aa: CASSLGLRANEKLFF
CDR3nt: TGTGCCAGCAGCTTGGGATTGAGAGCTAATGAAAAACTGTTTTTT

j_gene: TRBJ1-4
abundance: .
len: 14
d_gene: .
v_gene: TRBV30
CDR3aa: CAWSVMGGNEKLFF
CDR3nt: TGTGCCTGGAGTGTAATGGGGGGTAATGAAAAACTGTTTTTT

j_gene: TRBJ2-7
abundance: .
len: 14
d_gene: .
v_gene: TRBV7-3
CDR3aa: CASSRDWGDYEQYF
CDR3nt: TGTGCCAGCAGTAGGGACTGGGGAGACTACGAGCAGTACTTC

j_gene: TRBJ1-3
abundance: .
len: 14
d_gene: TRBD1
v_gene: TRBV2
CDR3aa: CASSEQGAGNTIYF
CDR3nt: TGTGCCAGCAGTGAACAGGGGGCTGGAAACACCATATATTTT

j_gene: TRBJ2-7
abundance: .
len: 13
d_gene: .
v_gene: TRBV7-9
CDR3aa: CASSLGTAYEQYF
CDR3nt: TGTGCCAGCAGCTTAGGTACAGCCTACGAGCAGTACTTC

j_gene: TRBJ2-2
abundance: few
len: 14
d_gene: .
v_gene: TRBV29-1
CDR3aa: CSVEDSVNTGELFF
CDR3nt: TGCAGCGTTGAAGACTCGGTTAACACCGGGGAGCTGTTTTTT

j_gene: TRBJ1-3
abundance: .
len: 15
d_gene: .
v_gene: TRBV7-9
CDR3aa: CASSLTPSSGNTIYF
CDR3nt: TGTGCCAGCAGCTTAACCCCCAGCTCTGGAAACACCATATATTTT

j_gene: TRBJ1-2
abundance: .
len: 15
d_gene: TRBD1
v_gene: TRBV10-3
CDR3aa: CAISGTGLYNYGYTF
CDR3nt: TGTGCCATCAGTGGGACAGGGCTTTATAACTATGGCTACACCTTC

j_gene: TRBJ2-3
abundance: .
len: 15
d_gene: .
v_gene: TRBV30
CDR3aa: CAWRRDTSHTDTQYF
CDR3nt: TGTGCCTGGAGACGGGATACTTCCCACACAGATACGCAGTATTTT

j_gene: TRBJ1-3
abundance: .
len: 16
d_gene: .
v_gene: TRBV5-5
CDR3aa: CASSLRADSSGNTIYF
CDR3nt: TGTGCCAGCAGCTTAAGGGCCGACAGTTCTGGAAACACCATATATTTT

j_gene: TRBJ2-3
abundance: .
len: 14
d_gene: .
v_gene: TRBV28
CDR3aa: CASMYRDNTDTQYF
CDR3nt: TGTGCCAGCATGTACCGGGACAACACAGATACGCAGTATTTT

j_gene: TRBJ1-5
abundance: .
len: 15
d_gene: .
v_gene: TRBV7-2
CDR3aa: CASSLAQTTNQPQHF
CDR3nt: TGTGCCAGCAGCTTAGCGCAAACAACGAATCAGCCCCAGCATTTT

j_gene: TRBJ2-1
abundance: .
len: 15
d_gene: .
v_gene: TRBV6-5
CDR3aa: CASRGDFLNYNEQFF
CDR3nt: TGTGCCAGCAGGGGGGACTTCTTAAACTACAATGAGCAGTTCTTC

j_gene: TRBJ1-2
abundance: .
len: 13
d_gene: .
v_gene: TRBV6-5
CDR3aa: CAFLEDGVYGYTF
CDR3nt: TGTGCCTTTTTGGAAGACGGAGTTTATGGCTACACCTTC

j_gene: TRBJ1-1
abundance: .
len: 13
d_gene: TRBD1
v_gene: TRBV5-1
CDR3aa: CASSSPGGTEAFF
CDR3nt: TGCGCCAGCAGCTCCCCAGGGGGGACTGAAGCTTTCTTT

j_gene: TRBJ1-2
abundance: .
len: 15
d_gene: TRBD1
v_gene: TRBV28
CDR3aa: CASSGTGGPPYGYTF
CDR3nt: TGTGCCAGCAGTGGCACAGGGGGCCCCCCCTATGGCTACACCTTC

j_gene: TRBJ2-5
abundance: .
len: 14
d_gene: TRBD2
v_gene: TRBV24-1
CDR3aa: CATSDPAGGETQYF
CDR3nt: TGTGCCACCAGTGATCCGGCGGGGGGGGAGACCCAGTACTTC

j_gene: TRBJ1-1
abundance: .
len: 15
d_gene: TRBD1
v_gene: TRBV5-1
CDR3aa: CASSLQGASNTEAFF
CDR3nt: TGCGCCAGCAGCTTACAGGGGGCGAGCAACACTGAAGCTTTCTTT

j_gene: TRBJ2-5
abundance: .
len: 16
d_gene: TRBD2
v_gene: TRBV9
CDR3aa: CASSVGGLAGHETQYF
CDR3nt: TGTGCCAGCAGCGTGGGGGGACTAGCGGGGCATGAGACCCAGTACTTC

j_gene: TRBJ2-2
abundance: .
len: 17
d_gene: .
v_gene: TRBV21-1
CDR3aa: CASSRVSPGKSSGELFF
CDR3nt: TGTGCCAGCAGCAGAGTAAGCCCGGGAAAGTCGTCCGGGGAGCTGTTTTTT

j_gene: TRBJ1-2
abundance: .
len: 13
d_gene: .
v_gene: TRBV28
CDR3aa: CASSLYSNYGYTF
CDR3nt: TGTGCCAGCAGTTTATACAGTAACTATGGCTACACCTTC

j_gene: TRBJ2-7
abundance: .
len: 14
d_gene: TRBD1
v_gene: TRBV6-1
CDR3aa: CASSERGLPDEQYF
CDR3nt: TGTGCCAGCAGTGAGAGGGGGCTCCCGGACGAGCAGTACTTC

j_gene: TRBJ1-1
abundance: .
len: 13
d_gene: .
v_gene: TRBV2
CDR3aa: CASSELGGTEAFF
CDR3nt: TGTGCCAGCAGTGAGTTGGGGGGCACTGAAGCTTTCTTT

j_gene: TRBJ1-1
abundance: .
len: 13
d_gene: .
v_gene: TRBV28
CDR3aa: CASKDSKNTEAFF
CDR3nt: TGTGCCAGCAAGGACAGCAAGAACACTGAAGCTTTCTTT

j_gene: TRBJ1-2
abundance: .
len: 14
d_gene: .
v_gene: TRBV27
CDR3aa: CASSLSGEGGGYTF
CDR3nt: TGTGCCAGCAGTTTATCGGGGGAAGGGGGTGGCTACACCTTC

j_gene: TRBJ2-7
abundance: .
len: 15
d_gene: TRBD2
v_gene: TRBV5-1
CDR3aa: CASSLGVAGASEQYF
CDR3nt: TGCGCCAGCAGCTTGGGTGTAGCGGGAGCCTCCGAGCAGTACTTC

j_gene: TRBJ1-6
abundance: .
len: 17
d_gene: .
v_gene: TRBV5-4
CDR3aa: CASSLGGGSPYNSPLHF
CDR3nt: TGTGCCAGCAGCTTGGGGGGCGGTTCTCCCTATAATTCACCCCTCCACTTT

j_gene: TRBJ2-3
abundance: .
len: 17
d_gene: TRBD2
v_gene: TRBV28
CDR3aa: CASSITSGRSVGDTQYF
CDR3nt: TGTGCCAGCAGTATCACTAGCGGGAGATCTGTAGGAGATACGCAGTATTTT

j_gene: TRBJ1-1
abundance: .
len: 18
d_gene: TRBD1
v_gene: TRBV5-1
CDR3aa: CASSLAVGTGTSVTEAFF
CDR3nt: TGCGCCAGCAGCTTGGCCGTCGGGACAGGAACGAGTGTCACTGAAGCTTTCTTT

j_gene: TRBJ2-2
abundance: .
len: 16
d_gene: TRBD1
v_gene: TRBV27
CDR3aa: CASSFLGQPNTGELFF
CDR3nt: TGTGCCAGCAGTTTCCTGGGACAGCCGAACACCGGGGAGCTGTTTTTT

j_gene: TRBJ1-1
abundance: .
len: 13
d_gene: TRBD1
v_gene: TRBV11-3
CDR3aa: CASSSGGRTEAFF
CDR3nt: TGTGCCAGCAGCTCAGGGGGGAGGACTGAAGCTTTCTTT

j_gene: TRBJ2-1
abundance: .
len: 14
d_gene: TRBD1
v_gene: TRBV5-8
CDR3aa: CASSLRTGGNEQFF
CDR3nt: TGTGCCAGCAGCTTGAGGACAGGGGGGAATGAGCAGTTCTTC

j_gene: TRBJ2-5
abundance: .
len: 16
d_gene: TRBD1
v_gene: TRBV24-1
CDR3aa: CATSIARVGTAETQYF
CDR3nt: TGTGCCACCAGTATCGCGAGGGTAGGGACAGCAGAGACCCAGTACTTC

j_gene: TRBJ2-6
abundance: .
len: 17
d_gene: TRBD2
v_gene: TRBV19
CDR3aa: CASSPSGVISGANVLTF
CDR3nt: TGTGCCAGTAGTCCTAGCGGGGTGATCTCTGGGGCCAACGTCCTGACTTTC

j_gene: TRBJ1-3
abundance: .
len: 16
d_gene: TRBD1
v_gene: TRBV18
CDR3aa: CANLQDRGFSGNTIYF
CDR3nt: TGTGCCAACCTCCAAGACAGGGGCTTCTCTGGAAACACCATATATTTT

j_gene: TRBJ1-6
abundance: .
len: 13
d_gene: TRBD1
v_gene: TRBV20-1
CDR3aa: CSATDRTGSPLHF
CDR3nt: TGCAGTGCTACTGACAGGACAGGGTCACCCCTCCACTTT

j_gene: TRBJ2-7
abundance: .
len: 15
d_gene: .
v_gene: TRBV7-2
CDR3aa: CASSLVVSRTYEQYF
CDR3nt: TGTGCCAGCAGCTTAGTCGTCTCGCGTACCTACGAGCAGTACTTC